This T cell receptor beta chain originates from a study of cytomegalovirus exposure and HLA in healthy donors. This CDR3 has 16 amino acids. CDR1 is LGHNA and CDR2 is YSLEER in the germline V gene. J lost 6 bases, V lost 0 bases, and 7 bases had no gene match. This clone turned up a few times. The antigen is not known. General observations from the study: TCR beta V segments were, for the most part, productive about 87% or about 30% of the time in an earlier analysis.

The PCR employed 60 Vbeta primers together with 13 Jbeta primers. Sequencing used immunoSEQ multiplex PCR; TCRdb keeps in-frame clones, though not all of them. The table has about 130,000 clones, around 80% seen once. The chain employs TRBV4-3 and TRBJ2-2; 7 bases align to TRBD1. Sequencing was performed on PBMCs. The receptor comes from a man aged 30-40 years in good health and CMV-seropositive. This chain's CDR3 is CASSQDTYRGSGELFF. In DNA, the CDR3 is TGCGCCAGCAGCCAAGATACTTACAGGGGCTCCGGGGAGCTGTTTTTT.